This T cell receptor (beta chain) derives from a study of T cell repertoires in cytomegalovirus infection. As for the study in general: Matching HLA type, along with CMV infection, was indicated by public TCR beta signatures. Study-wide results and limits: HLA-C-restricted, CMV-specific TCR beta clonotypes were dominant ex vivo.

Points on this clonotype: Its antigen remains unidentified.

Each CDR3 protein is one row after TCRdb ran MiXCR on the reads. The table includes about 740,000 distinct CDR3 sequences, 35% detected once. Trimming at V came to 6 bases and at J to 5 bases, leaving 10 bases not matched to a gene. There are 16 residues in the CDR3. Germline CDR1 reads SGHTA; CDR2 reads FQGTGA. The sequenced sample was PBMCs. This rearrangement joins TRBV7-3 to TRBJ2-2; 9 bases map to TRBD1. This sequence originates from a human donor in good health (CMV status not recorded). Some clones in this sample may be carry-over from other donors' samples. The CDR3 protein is CASSSTGTGKTGELFF. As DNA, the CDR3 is TGTGCCAGCAGTTCTACCGGGACAGGGAAAACCGGGGAGCTGTTTTTT.